This TCR beta chain was sequenced in a study of response to subunit inactivated influenza vaccine. Study findings and constraints: The authors put forward the suggestion that each seasonal influenza vaccination may bring in only a limited number of new T cells.

V was clipped by 6 bases and J by 0 bases; unmatched bases: 7. The CDR3 covers 15 residues. TCRdb itself ran the RT-PCR reads through MiXCR, one entry per CDR3 protein. The data contain more than 450,000 distinct CDR3 sequences, roughly 12% of them seen just once; the ten biggest clones take up 9.5% to 13%. On this clonotype itself: Antigen specificity is unknown.

Sequenced material: PBMCs from blood, taken on the day of vaccination. The chain links TRBV12-3 or TRBV12-4 to TRBJ2-7; TRBD2 aligns across 8 bases. This TCR was recovered from a man between 45 and 60 years old who received an inactivated influenza vaccine. The CDR3, as DNA: TGTGCCAGCAGACCCGCGGCGGGAGGCTCCTACGAGCAGTACTTC. Translating it yields CASRPAAGGSYEQYF.